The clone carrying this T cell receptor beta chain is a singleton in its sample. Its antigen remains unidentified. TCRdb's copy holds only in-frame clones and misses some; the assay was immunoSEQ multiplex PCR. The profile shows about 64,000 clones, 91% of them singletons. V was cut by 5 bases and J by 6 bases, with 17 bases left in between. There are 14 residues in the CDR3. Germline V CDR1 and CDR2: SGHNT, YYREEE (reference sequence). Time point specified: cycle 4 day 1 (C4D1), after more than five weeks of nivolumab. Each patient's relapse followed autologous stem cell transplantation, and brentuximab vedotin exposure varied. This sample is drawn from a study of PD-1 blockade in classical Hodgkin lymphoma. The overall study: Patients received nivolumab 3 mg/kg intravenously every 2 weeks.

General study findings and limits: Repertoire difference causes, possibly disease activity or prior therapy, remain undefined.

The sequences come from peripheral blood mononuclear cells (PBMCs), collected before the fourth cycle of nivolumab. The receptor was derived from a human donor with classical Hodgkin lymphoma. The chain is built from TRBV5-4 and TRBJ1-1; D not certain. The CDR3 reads CASSYVEGDAEAFF. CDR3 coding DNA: TGTGCCAGCAGTTACGTAGAGGGTGACGCTGAAGCTTTCTTT.